This T cell receptor beta chain comes out of a study of blood T cells in healthy people across ages. Through a sample-barcoded 5' primer and a J-beta primer mix, a second PCR was run for roughly 6 to 11 cycles. Any given sample supplied a minimum of 3 million CDR3-containing paired-end reads. TCRdb used MiXCR to reprocess the 5' RACE reads, holding one entry per CDR3 protein. The table has 1.5 million to 2 million distinct CDR3 sequences, about 39% seen once. Study observations and caveats: Because sorting was not performed, PBMCs prevented conclusive naive versus antigen-experienced comparison.

This clonotype was seen only a few times. Its antigen is as yet unknown. V was pared by 4 bases and J by 6 bases, with 12 bases between. In germline, CDR1 is SGHTA, CDR2 FQGTGA. CDR3 length equals 13 residues. This clonotype was obtained from a human donor in good health. The rearrangement joins TRBV7-3 to TRBJ1-1; TRBD1 is a possible D gene (5 bases). The sample was blood. The CDR3 nucleotides are TGTGCCAGCAGCTCCAGGGCGGGAGCTGAAGCTTTCTTT. Translation gives CASSSRAGAEAFF.